Below, 9 T cell receptor beta chains from the same sample are listed, as sequenced in a study of cytotoxic CD8 clonotypes in ibrutinib-treated CLL. Data came from immunoSEQ multiplex PCR; TCRdb stores just in-frame clones and leaves some out. The sample comprises some 200,000 clones, 70% of which are singletons, and roughly 6.4% rests with the top ten. The specimen was PBMCs, collected after 12 months of ibrutinib treatment. The receptors shown here come from a human donor with chronic lymphocytic leukemia.

The rearrangement links TRBV30 to TRBJ1-1; D remains ambiguous. Germline CDR1 GTSNPN, CDR2 SVGIG (reference sequence). This CDR3 spans 13 amino acids. V lost 1 base to trimming and J lost 0 bases, with 6 bases between them. Written as DNA, the CDR3 is TGTGCCTGGAGTGAGTTAGTGAACACTGAAGCTTTCTTT. It codes for CAWSELVNTEAFF.

This clone was counted ten times or more. The identical CDR3 is also encoded by other nucleotide sequences in the sample. J is TRBJ1-5 and V is TRBV27; D perhaps matches TRBD1 (5 bases). CDR1 and CDR2 (germline): MNHEY, SMNVEV (reference sequence). V was pared by 7 bases and J by 6 bases, with 16 bases between. This CDR3 contains 14 residues. The CDR3 protein is CASNPWGGSQPQHF. The CDR3 DNA sequence: TGTGCCAGCAACCCTTGGGGCGGGAGTCAGCCCCAGCATTTT.

The genes are TRBV9 and TRBJ1-4; D call uncertain. The V and J ends lost 4 bases and 0 bases respectively, with 7 bases between them. The CDR3 covers 14 residues. Germline V gives CDR1 SGDLS, CDR2 YYNGEE. The CDR3 sequence: CASSPPATNEKLFF. The CDR3 DNA follows: TGTGCCAGCAGCCCTCCTGCAACTAATGAAAAACTGTTTTTT. The variable domain in full, completed from reference TRBV9 and TRBJ1-4, reads DSGVTQTPKHLITATGQRVTLRCSPRSGDLSVYWYQQSLDQGLQFLIQYYNGEERAKGNILERFSAQQFPDLHSELNLSSLELGDSALYFCASSPPATNEKLFFGSGTQLSVL.

This rearrangement joins TRBV16 to TRBJ1-5; no reliable D call. Deletions cut 4 bases from V and 2 bases from J, with 6 bases between. This CDR3 region has 13 residues. Germline V gene data show CDR1 as KGHSY and CDR2 as FQNENV. The CDR3 DNA sequence: TGTGCCAGCAGCCGAACCCGCAATCAGCCCCAGCATTTT. Encoded protein: CASSRTRNQPQHF.

This chain links TRBV30 with TRBJ2-1; D assignment may be TRBD1 or TRBD2 (5 bases each). The CDR3 is 13 amino acids. In germline, CDR1 is GTSNPN, CDR2 SVGIG (reference sequence). V lost 4 bases to trimming and J lost 5 bases, with 12 bases between them. The CDR3 region is CAWNSGPNNEQFF. CDR3 bases: TGTGCCTGGAACTCGGGACCTAACAATGAGCAGTTCTTC.

The rearrangement links TRBV13 to TRBJ1-5; D not resolved. The ends were cut back, 6 bases at V and 4 bases at J, with 10 bases in the middle. From germline, CDR1 is PRHDT and CDR2 FYEKMQ (reference sequence). CDR3 length equals 13 residues. The CDR3 DNA reads TGTGCCAGCAGTTTGCGGACTAATCAGCCCCAGCATTTT. Protein sequence: CASSLRTNQPQHF.

This chain connects TRBV5-6 to TRBJ1-3; D remains unclear. The CDR3 has 14 residues. Germline CDR1 and CDR2: SGHDT and YYEEEE. Trimming removed 5 bases from V and 0 bases from J, with 9 bases in between. CDR3 in DNA: TGTGCCAGCAGTATGTCCTACTCTGGAAACACCATATATTTT. Its protein product is CASSMSYSGNTIYF.

The chain couples TRBV27 to TRBJ1-5; TRBD1 matches 12 bases. Germline trimming cut 6 bases from V and 2 bases from J; bases unmatched to any gene: 8. This CDR3 spans 17 amino acids. Looked up from germline, CDR1 is MNHEY and CDR2 is SMNVEV (reference sequence). The CDR3 DNA is TGTGCCAGCAGCGGAAGGGACAGGGGGCTTCGCAATCAGCCCCAGCATTTT. Its translation is CASSGRDRGLRNQPQHF.

This clone was seen a handful of times. Written as DNA, the CDR3 is TGCGCCAGCAGCTCGTGGGCGGGCACGAACACCGGGGAGCTGTTTTTT. This sequence encodes CASSSWAGTNTGELFF. This chain links TRBV5-1 with TRBJ2-2, with a tentative D call TRBD2 (5 bases). V lost 3 bases and J 0 bases, leaving 12 bases between the germline ends. The CDR3 consists of 16 residues. Germline V gene data show CDR1 as SGHRS and CDR2 as YFSETQ.